This T cell receptor beta chain was identified in a study of regulatory T cells in long-lasting Graves disease. This clonotype came up many times. CDR1 is SGHAT, CDR2 FQNNGV, per germline. Trimming cost V 6 bases and J 1 base, with 19 bases left between them. The CDR3 is 16 residues long. Time point here: newly diagnosed GD, antithyroid drugs for less than 3 months. PBMCs were the source of the RNA used for TCR sequencing. TCR beta libraries were built with iRepertoire HTBI primers and Arm-PCR of CDR3 regions. Via MiXCR, TCRdb re-called the multiplex PCR reads, giving one row per CDR3 protein. The table shows about 440,000 distinct CDR3 sequences, with about 16% occurring only once. A further study also used this sample, focusing on T cells in Graves' hyperthyroidism and ophthalmopathy.

V and J are TRBV11-2 and TRBJ2-7; unclear D gene. The sequences come from peripheral blood mononuclear cells (PBMCs), collected at new diagnosis, from a patient treated with antithyroid drugs. This TCR was sampled from a woman under 40 with Graves disease. The CDR3 spells CASRKFPTTQSYEQYF. Here the CDR3 DNA reads TGTGCCAGCAGGAAATTCCCAACGACCCAATCCTACGAGCAGTACTTC.